This T cell receptor beta chain was sequenced during a study of OX40 agonist ivuxolimab in advanced cancers. The wider study: The patients' treatment was ivuxolimab, an agonistic anti-OX40 (CD134) antibody. The mean age was around 56 years, ranging from 23 to 79, with 65% to 90% of participants male. Overall study results and limits: Partial responders at 0.1-3.0 mg/kg showed near-lowest clonal expansion.

Assay: immunoSEQ multiplex PCR; the TCRdb copy retains only in-frame clones and omits some. The table records about 37,000 clones, 85% to 90% of them present only once. With regard to this clone: Its antigen is not known.

The CDR3 totals 14 residues. Unmatched junction bases numbered 3, after V lost 5 bases and J lost 0 bases. The germline V gene has CDR1 SGHNT and CDR2 YENEEA. The input for sequencing was CD4+ or CD8+ T cells sorted from blood, taken in a trial of the OX40 agonist ivuxolimab. This sequence was found in an adult with an advanced solid tumor such as melanoma, head and neck, liver or kidney cancer. The chain uses TRBV11-3 and TRBJ2-7, with 8 bases aligning to TRBD1. The CDR3 sequence is CASSPGQASYEQYF. The CDR3 nucleotides read TGTGCCAGCAGCCCGGGACAGGCCTCCTACGAGCAGTACTTC.